This passage covers 29 T cell receptor beta chains from one sample sequenced in a study of CD8+CD57+ T cells in acquired aplastic anemia. TCR beta VDJ and CDR3 profiling used genomic DNA as template. MiXCR, applied by TCRdb to the reads, yields one record per CDR3 protein. The table lists approximately 150,000 distinct CDR3 sequences, over 70% of them singletons. The authors sequenced patients whose flow cytometry had shown CD8+CD57+ cell expansion. Sequencing input: sorted CD4+, CD8+, or CD8+CD57+ T cells (not recorded which) from PBMCs. The receptors originated from a human donor with aplastic anemia.

This clonotype was counted between two and nine times. This chain connects TRBV5-1 to TRBJ2-2; 10 bases map to TRBD1. This CDR3 is built from 16 residues. Per the germline V gene, CDR1 is SGHRS and CDR2 is YFSETQ. Trimming at V came to 2 bases and at J to 1 base, leaving 2 bases not matched to a gene. The CDR3 bases are TGCGCCAGCAGCTTTTGGACAGGGGGGAACACCGGGGAGCTGTTTTTT. The encoded protein is CASSFWTGGNTGELFF.

The genes are TRBV2 and TRBJ2-6; D is tentatively TRBD1 or TRBD2 (5 bases each). The CDR3 sequence is 15 residues long. The ends were cut back, 2 bases at V and 4 bases at J, with 9 bases in the middle. In germline, CDR1 is SNHLY, CDR2 FYNNEI. As DNA, the CDR3 is TGTGCCAGCAGTGAACCGGGGCAAGGGGCCAACGTCCTGACTTTC. Encoded protein: CASSEPGQGANVLTF.

This chain links TRBV7-2 with TRBJ2-1, with D perhaps TRBD1 or TRBD2 (5 bases each). This CDR3 has 13 residues. Per germline, CDR1 SGHTA and CDR2 FQGNSA. V dropped 4 bases and J dropped 8 bases, with 12 bases sitting between them. The CDR3 sequence is CASSSGRTDEQFF. The CDR3 DNA reads as TGTGCCAGCAGCTCAGGGAGAACCGATGAGCAGTTCTTC.

The rearrangement links TRBV7-3 to TRBJ2-1, with 10 bases lining up with TRBD2. CDR3 length equals 15 residues. V lost 4 bases to trimming and J lost 8 bases; unmatched junction nucleotides: 8. The germline gives CDR1 SGHTA, CDR2 FQGTGA. This chain's CDR3 is CASSSSGLASHEQFF. The CDR3 DNA reads as TGTGCCAGCAGCTCATCGGGACTAGCGTCCCATGAGCAGTTCTTC.

The rearrangement uses TRBV2 and TRBJ2-6; D is unresolved. The CDR3 consists of 16 residues. V dropped 4 bases and J dropped 4 bases, with 14 bases sitting between them. Germline V gene sequence: CDR1 SNHLY, CDR2 FYNNEI. The CDR3 nucleotides are TGTGCCAGCAGTGCCGCCATTGCTCCCGGGGCCAACGTCCTGACTTTC. Translating gives CASSAAIAPGANVLTF.

The chain recombines TRBV15 with TRBJ1-3; D is uncertain. The CDR3 has 18 residues. V was trimmed by 1 base and J by 0 bases, leaving 16 bases between them. Germline V gene sequence: CDR1 LNHNV, CDR2 YYDKDF (reference sequence). The CDR3 region has the DNA TGTGCCACCAGCAGAGGAGGGAATCGAATATTCTCTGGAAACACCATATATTTT. Its protein is CATSRGGNRIFSGNTIYF.

The chain joins TRBV7-6 to TRBJ2-1; weak D call: TRBD2 (5 bases). Germline V gene lookup returns CDR1 SGHVS and CDR2 FNYEAQ. The CDR3 contains 12 residues. The V gene lost 2 bases and the J gene lost 15 bases, with 14 bases spanning the gap. CDR3 residues: CASSLSNLGRFF. As DNA, the CDR3 is TGTGCCAGCAGCTTATCTAATTTGGGGAGGTTCTTC.

This chain connects TRBV7-2 to TRBJ2-3; 13 bases are a match to TRBD2. Trimming took 1 base from V and 4 from J; bases not matched to a gene: 2. Germline assignment: CDR1 SGHTA and CDR2 FQGNSA. The CDR3 has 16 amino acids. The CDR3 reads CASSLGLAGGSDTQYF. The CDR3 DNA follows: TGTGCCAGCAGCTTAGGACTAGCGGGGGGCTCAGATACGCAGTATTTT.

The genes are TRBV6-2 or TRBV6-3 and TRBJ2-5; tentatively, D is TRBD1 (6 bases). Trimming took 7 bases from V and 6 from J, leaving 15 bases between them. Germline CDR1 is MNHEY and CDR2 is SVGEGT. The CDR3 is made up of 13 amino acids. The CDR3 loop reads CASKQGVDQTQYF. The DNA for the CDR3 is TGTGCCAGCAAACAGGGAGTAGATCAGACCCAGTACTTC.

In the case of this clonotype: A junction end diverges from the germline sequence, so it may reflect a read error. In DNA, the CDR3 is TGTGCTAGCAGCCCCGCGACGGGCACTGAAGCTTTCTTT. Protein sequence: CASSPATGTEAFF. The V call is TRBV7-7, the J call TRBJ1-1; no clear D gene. Germline CDR1 is SSHAT and CDR2 is FNYEAQ (reference sequence). The CDR3 runs 13 residues.

Regarding this clonotype: One end of the junction varies from germline; a read error may be responsible. CDR3 bases: TGTGCCAGCAGTGAAGGACAAGGGTCCAATGAGAAGTTCTTC. Its translation is CASSEGQGSNEKFF. The genes are TRBV2 and TRBJ2-1, with D unresolved. Germline V gene sequence: CDR1 SNHLY, CDR2 FYNNEI. The CDR3 is 14 residues long. The variable domain in full, completed from reference TRBV2 and TRBJ2-1, reads EPEVTQTPSHQVTQMGQEVILRCVPISNHLYFYWYRQILGQKVEFLVSFYNNEISEKSEIFDDQFSVERPDGSNFTLKIRSTKLEDSAMYFCASSEGQGSNEKFFGPGTRLTVL.

The chain carries TRBV10-3 and TRBJ2-1, with 14 bases lining up with TRBD2. The V gene's germline CDR1 is ENHRY and CDR2 SYGVKD. The CDR3 has 18 amino acids. Losses at the gene ends were 2 bases for V and 4 bases for J; bases not matched to a gene: 7. CDR3: CAISEHGTSGGLYNEQFF. In DNA, the CDR3 is TGTGCCATCAGTGAGCATGGGACTAGCGGGGGTCTATACAATGAGCAGTTCTTC.

This clonotype occurred a few times. The CDR3 DNA sequence: TGCAGCGTTGGTGGGGAGACCCAGTACTTC. It is translated as CSVGGETQYF. This chain uses TRBV29-1 with TRBJ2-5; D remains ambiguous. The CDR3 is made up of 10 amino acids. V gave up 4 bases and J gave up 5 bases, with 5 bases separating them. Germline values: CDR1 SQVTM, CDR2 ANQGSEA.

The chain uses TRBV20-1 and TRBJ2-3; unclear D gene. Germline V lookup: CDR1 DFQATT, CDR2 SNEGSKA (reference sequence). The CDR3 is 14 amino acids. Trimming pared 3 bases from V and 0 bases from J, leaving 10 bases between. The CDR3 coding sequence is TGCAGTGCTAGTTTGCGGACCAGCACAGATACGCAGTATTTT. Residues: CSASLRTSTDTQYF.

The rearrangement uses TRBV6-2 or TRBV6-3 and TRBJ2-7, with D unclear. The CDR3 is 11 residues long. The germline V and J ends were trimmed by 6 bases and 7 bases, with 10 bases remaining between them. CDR1 MNHEY and CDR2 SVGEGT come from the germline V gene. The CDR3 DNA is TGTGCCAGCAGCCTCCCTAGGGAGCAGTACTTC. Amino acid sequence: CASSLPREQYF.

Notes on this clonotype: The DNA is omitted, as the CDR3 cannot be located on it reliably, and the CDR3 follows TCRdb's listing. The chain links TRBV9 to TRBJ1-5. Germline V gene sequence: CDR1 SGDLS, CDR2 YYNGEE. The CDR3 region is 22 residues in length, termini included. CDR3 residues: CASSPEAGIAYNEQFFVQPQHF.

CDR3 loop: CASMTGGEPPQPQHF. CDR3 sequence (DNA): TGTGCCAGCATGACAGGGGGCGAACCCCCCCAGCCCCAGCATTTT. The chain combines TRBV2 with TRBJ1-5, with TRBD1 matching 10 bases. This CDR3 is built from 15 residues. Germline values: CDR1 SNHLY, CDR2 FYNNEI. V shed 7 bases and J 7 bases; nucleotides not matched to a gene: 10. The full variable domain, with the rest looked up from reference TRBV2 and TRBJ1-5, is EPEVTQTPSHQVTQMGQEVILRCVPISNHLYFYWYRQILGQKVEFLVSFYNNEISEKSEIFDDQFSVERPDGSNFTLKIRSTKLEDSAMYFCASMTGGEPPQPQHFGDGTRLSIL.

The chain combines TRBV20-1 with TRBJ1-1; TRBD1 aligns across 9 bases. CDR1 DFQATT and CDR2 SNEGSKA come from the germline V gene (reference sequence). This CDR3 has 13 amino acids. V dropped 4 bases and J dropped 3; count of bases not matched to a gene: 3. As DNA, the CDR3 is TGCAGTGCTACACAGGGGGCGGACACTGAAGCTTTCTTT. It specifies CSATQGADTEAFF.

The chain recombines TRBV7-6 with TRBJ2-6; TRBD1 matches 7 bases. Trimming took 5 bases from V and 0 from J; bases not matched to a gene: 4. This CDR3 spans 16 amino acids. Germline V CDR1 and CDR2: SGHVS, FNYEAQ. The CDR3 protein is CASSATGNSGANVLTF. For the CDR3, the DNA is TGTGCCAGCAGCGCGACAGGGAACTCTGGGGCCAACGTCCTGACTTTC.

The V call is TRBV20-1, the J call TRBJ2-7; D remains unclear. V gave up 0 bases and J gave up 3 bases, with 12 bases separating them. This CDR3 has 14 amino acids. Germline V lookup: CDR1 DFQATT, CDR2 SNEGSKA (reference sequence). CDR3 amino acids: CSARDNDHIYEQYF. The CDR3 DNA reads as TGCAGTGCTAGAGATAATGACCACATCTACGAGCAGTACTTC.

The chain couples TRBV7-3 to TRBJ2-7, with D possibly matching TRBD1 (6 bases). The CDR3 spans 15 residues. Trimming shortened V by 3 bases and J by 1 base, and 13 bases separated the two germline ends. Germline CDR1 SGHTA, CDR2 FQGTGA. The CDR3 DNA sequence: TGTGCCAGCAGCTTGGGACAAGGACCGTCCTACGAGCAGTACTTC. Protein: CASSLGQGPSYEQYF. Supplemented by reference TRBV7-3 and TRBJ2-7, the full variable domain reads GAGVSQTPSNKVTEKGKYVELRCDPISGHTALYWYRQSLGQGPEFLIYFQGTGAADDSGLPNDRFFAVRPEGSVSTLKIQRTERGDSAVYLCASSLGQGPSYEQYFGPGTRLTVT.

This clonotype was recorded only once. This chain joins TRBV7-8 and TRBJ2-3; D unclear. The V end lost 5 bases, the J end lost 0 bases, and 12 bases lay between the germline ends. The CDR3 consists of 15 residues. The germline V gene encodes CDR1 SGHVS and CDR2 FQNEAQ. The CDR3 coding sequence is TGTGCCAGCAGCCAAGTCGGTGGGAGCACAGATACGCAGTATTTT. Protein product: CASSQVGGSTDTQYF.

This chain links TRBV2 with TRBJ2-2; no reliable D call. The CDR3 covers 13 residues. V lost 5 bases and J lost 6, with 10 bases in between. The germline V gene encodes CDR1 SNHLY and CDR2 FYNNEI. The CDR3 coding sequence is TGTGCCAGCAGTCGCTTTATACCCGGGGAGCTGTTTTTT. Translated: CASSRFIPGELFF.

The chain recombines TRBV20-1 with TRBJ2-1; TRBD2 might be the D (7 bases). This CDR3 region has 15 residues. CDR1 and CDR2 (germline): DFQATT, SNEGSKA (reference sequence). The ends were cut back, 4 bases at V and 9 bases at J, with 22 bases in the middle. The CDR3 spells CSATGGPRSLTEQFF. CDR3 sequence (DNA): TGCAGTGCTACCGGGGGGCCCAGATCCCTCACTGAGCAGTTCTTC.

The CDR3, as DNA: TGCAGTGCTCTGAGGATAGCGAGCTCTGGAAACACCATATATTTT. Protein product: CSALRIASSGNTIYF. The chain links TRBV20-1 to TRBJ1-3; no clear D. This CDR3 is built from 15 residues. V was trimmed by 5 bases and J by 0 bases, leaving 14 bases between them. CDR1 is DFQATT, CDR2 SNEGSKA, per germline (reference sequence).

This clonotype was counted a single time. V is TRBV20-1 and J is TRBJ1-4, with D hard to call. The V gene lost 3 bases and the J gene lost 7 bases, with 3 bases spanning the gap. Germline CDR1 DFQATT, CDR2 SNEGSKA (reference sequence). The CDR3 totals 10 residues. The CDR3 sequence: CSARAEKLFF. The DNA of the CDR3 is TGCAGTGCTAGGGCTGAAAAACTGTTTTTT.

This chain joins TRBV4-1 and TRBJ2-3, with TRBD1 identical over 9 bases. The CDR3 spans 15 residues. With V trimmed by 4 bases and J by 1 base, 3 bases remained unmatched. Germline V CDR1 and CDR2: MGHRA, YSYEKL. The CDR3: CASSLRTGGTDTQYF. The DNA of the CDR3 is TGCGCCAGCAGCCTTAGGACAGGGGGCACAGATACGCAGTATTTT.

The chain recombines TRBV7-9 with TRBJ1-1; D remains unclear. In germline, CDR1 is SEHNR, CDR2 FQNEAQ (reference sequence). There are 11 residues in the CDR3. Trimming pared 5 bases from V and 7 bases from J, leaving 8 bases between. CDR3 loop: CASSTSLEAFF. The CDR3 DNA is TGTGCCAGCAGCACTTCTCTTGAAGCTTTCTTT. Using reference TRBV7-9 and TRBJ1-1 for the parts outside the CDR3, the full variable domain is DTGVSQNPRHKITKRGQNVTFRCDPISEHNRLYWYRQTLGQGPEFLTYFQNEAQLEKSRLLSDRFSAERPKGSFSTLEIQRTEQGDSAMYLCASSTSLEAFFGQGTRLTVV.

On this clonotype: Germline and junction disagree at one end, which may indicate a read error. The V call is TRBV27, the J call TRBJ2-3, with TRBD2 identical over 9 bases. The germline V gene has CDR1 MNHEY and CDR2 SMNVEV (reference sequence). CDR3 length: 13 amino acids. CDR3 sequence reads: CASNEREADTRHF. The CDR3 DNA follows: TGTGCCAGCAACGAGCGGGAGGCAGATACGCGGCATTTT.